The clone carrying this TCR beta chain appeared many times. Its antigen is currently unknown. The sequence runs out 3 residues before the end of the CDR3; the remainder is reconstructed from the germline J gene. The data derive from a study of T cell clonality in common variable immunodeficiency. General study results and limits: TCRbeta clonality was increased in CVID versus healthy controls. Reportedly, TCR beta sequences from common variable immunodeficiency showed fewer deletions and N-nucleotide insertions.

TCRdb keeps only in-frame clones here, not all; method: immunoSEQ multiplex PCR. This table holds tens of thousands of clones with no singletons; the top ten claim about 2.3%. CDR3 length: 14 amino acids. Germline-derived CDR1 and CDR2 are SGHAT and FQNNGV. The sample consisted of peripheral blood mononuclear cells. V and J are TRBV11-2 and TRBJ1-1, with 8 bases aligning to TRBD1. The receptor was derived from a human donor with common variable immunodeficiency. CDR3 DNA, as far as it was read: TGTGCCAGCAGCCAACAGGGGGAACTCTGGGGA. As protein: CASSQQGELWG. The full-length CDR3 reads as CASSQQGELWGAFF.